This entry is about one T cell receptor beta chain. The clone's antigen remains unknown. Base quality data are lacking; no much larger clone is found one base away. Positive SARS-CoV-2 PCR tests in the convalescent patients dated from March to December 2020, before Alpha, Beta and Delta variants emerged in the United States. PBMCs were separated from whole blood using Ficoll-Paque Plus gradient centrifugation and then either used fresh or cryopreserved at -140C. Compared with germline, V lacks 5 bases and J lacks 2 bases; bases without a gene match: 3. Taken from cysteine to phenylalanine, the CDR3 has 14 residues. Left in the record is the CDR3 DNA by itself, 42 bases read in frame from the first base. Based on the germline V gene (reference sequence), the CDR1 and CDR2 sequences are LNHDA and SQIVND. Library preparation employed PCR. The listed sequencing device is Illumina iSeq 100. In the source study's methods: Non-productive sequences were filtered out, and CDR3s that did not start with C, did not end with F or W, or were shorter than 7 amino acids were discarded. Levenshtein distances (stringdist) and unrooted phylogenetic trees (ape) in R version 3.6.1 were used to assess CDR3 homology. Clones were called with MiXCR by TCRdb after fastp trimmed the public reads at Q25, and only in-frame beta chains were retained. Identical CDR3 proteins give one entry, which carries the most common genes and DNA. The V and J calls and clone size are TCRdb's, not the authors'. This sample holds tens of thousands of distinct CDR3 sequences; roughly 56% were observed only once. 0.99% of the sample comes from the top ten.

These data originate in a study of vaccination and CD4 T cells after COVID-19 (dated by TCRdb to 2022 to 2024). Study-level background: Convalescent patients had a positive SARS-CoV-2 result on nasal swab PCR, and of these patients, fewer than ten had mild disease and one had severe disease. In about 11 COVID-19 convalescent patients and 4 infection-naive healthy vaccine recipients, the spike-specific CD4+ TCR repertoire before mRNA vaccination was compared with the repertoire after mRNA vaccination. Post-COVID blood samples from convalescent patients were collected a median of about 100 days after diagnosis, with a range of 35 to 161 days. In the convalescent cohort there were six males and four females, among whom were two Hispanic individuals, seven Caucasians, two Asians and one multiracial person. Participants got two doses of the Pfizer-BioNTech BNT162b2 vaccine (n=8) or two doses of the Moderna mRNA-1273 vaccine (n=2). Post-vaccine blood samples were obtained a median of around 74 days after the second vaccine dose, with a range of roughly 12 to 250 days.

General study outcomes and caveats: Of the vaccine-specific clones found in convalescent patients, nearly all (304 of 307) were mono-reactive for SARS-CoV-2 spike instead of being cross-reactive with common cold coronaviruses. In convalescent patients, a median around 86% of post-vaccine SARS-CoV-2-reactive clones were detected only after vaccination, suggesting vaccine-specific priming. The number of convalescent patients in the study was relatively small, and the study did not examine early timepoints following natural infection. The median count of SARS-CoV-2-reactive clonotypes went up from 21 after infection to more than 30 after vaccination, although the change was not significant.

Recombination linked TRBV19 to TRBJ1-5, and TRBD1 aligns with 7 junction nucleotides. The clonotype was recovered from a human donor who had recovered from COVID-19. The sequencing here drew on CD4+ T cells from blood, taken before SARS-CoV-2 vaccination. The DNA reads TGTGCCAGTAGTCTAACAGGGGGCAATCAGCCCCAGCATTTT. This sequence encodes CASSLTGGNQPQHF.